This is a list of T cell receptor beta chains from one sample in a study of T cells in Graves' hyperthyroidism and ophthalmopathy. MiXCR, run by TCRdb on the multiplex PCR reads, gives a single entry per CDR3 protein. The table lists 370,000 or so distinct CDR3 sequences, 15% to 19% of them singletons. Sequencing used blood. The receptors derive from a woman under 30 with Graves' hyperthyroidism that later progressed to Graves' ophthalmopathy. Each CDR3 is given with its conserved first and last residue. A D gene is named only where the DNA matches it firmly. Not every row has a clone size; where given, it reads once, few, many or a size class.

TRBV7-8,.,TRBJ1-1,many,TGTGCCAGCAGCTACCACCTGAACACTGAAGCTTTCTTT,CASSYHLNTEAFF
TRBV30,.,TRBJ2-5,many,TGTGCCTGGAGTGTACTAGGAGAGACCCAGTACTTC,CAWSVLGETQYF
TRBV7-9,.,TRBJ2-7,.,TGTGCCAGCAGCCAGGACGGAGCCTTCTACGAGCAGTACTTC,CASSQDGAFYEQYF
TRBV18,.,TRBJ1-2,.,TGTGCCAGCTCACGCCCTGGGGGTAGTGGCTACACCTTC,CASSRPGGSGYTF
TRBV28,.,TRBJ2-7,many,TGTGCCAGCAGTTTCGTCCTGGAGGCCCACGAGCAGTACTTC,CASSFVLEAHEQYF
TRBV20-1,TRBD2,TRBJ2-7,many,TGCAGTGCTAGAGCCGGACTAGTCCCAGGCGACGAGCAGTACTTC,CSARAGLVPGDEQYF
TRBV27,TRBD1,TRBJ2-3,.,TGTGCCAGCAGTTTCCGACAGGGTGCGACAGATACGCAGTATTTT,CASSFRQGATDTQYF
TRBV7-9,.,TRBJ2-5,few,TGTGCCAGCAGAGGGAAGCGCGGGCTAGAGACCCAGTACTTC,CASRGKRGLETQYF
TRBV5-5,TRBD2,TRBJ2-7,many,TGTGCCAGCAGCTTTATAGCGGGAGGGAGCTCCTACGAGCAGTACTTC,CASSFIAGGSSYEQYF
TRBV15,.,TRBJ1-2,many,TGTGCCACCAGCAGGCGACAGCACTATGGCTACACCTTC,CATSRRQHYGYTF
TRBV30,.,TRBJ1-5,many,TGTGCCTGGAGTGTACACGGGGACCTTAATCAGCCCCAGCATTTT,CAWSVHGDLNQPQHF
TRBV28,.,TRBJ2-1,.,TGTGCCAGCAGTTATATCGGGGAGGGGGATGAGCAGTTCTTC,CASSYIGEGDEQFF
TRBV2,.,TRBJ2-1,few,TGTGCCAGCAGCCCCGGGCATGGCTCCTACAATGAGCAGTTCTTC,CASSPGHGSYNEQFF
TRBV24-1,TRBD1,TRBJ1-5,many,TGTGCCACCAGTGGCGAGACAGGGGAAAATCAGCCCCAGCATTTT,CATSGETGENQPQHF
TRBV3-1,.,TRBJ2-5,few,TGTGCCAGCAGCCAAGATAATCGGGGTTTGTACCAAGAGACCCAGTACTTC,CASSQDNRGLYQETQYF
TRBV9,TRBD1,TRBJ1-4,.,TGTGCCAGCAGCGGAAAGACAGGGGGCTCGGAGGAAAAACTGTTTTTT,CASSGKTGGSEEKLFF
TRBV28,TRBD1,TRBJ2-7,.,TGTGCCAGCAGTTTGACAGGGGCCCTTTACGAGCAGTACTTC,CASSLTGALYEQYF
TRBV4-2,TRBD1,TRBJ1-4,few,TGTGCCAGCAGCACGGACAGGGATAATGAAAAACTGTTTTTT,CASSTDRDNEKLFF
TRBV5-1,TRBD1,TRBJ2-2,.,TGCGCCAGCAGCCAGGGGGTCACCGCGGCGGGGGAGCTGTTTTTT,CASSQGVTAAGELFF
TRBV18,.,TRBJ1-2,many,TGTGCCAGCTCACCGGGAGCTTCAGACTATGGCTACACCTTC,CASSPGASDYGYTF
TRBV4-1,.,TRBJ1-2,few,TGCGCCAGCAGCCAAGGGGCAGGGGAGGGCTACACCTTC,CASSQGAGEGYTF
TRBV15,.,TRBJ2-2,.,TGTGCCACCAGCAGAGATTTGAGCACCGGGGAGCTGTTTTTT,CATSRDLSTGELFF
TRBV13,TRBD2,TRBJ2-7,.,TGTGCCAGCAGCTTAGTTACTTGGGAGGGAGTCGCCTACGAGCAGTACTTC,CASSLVTWEGVAYEQYF
TRBV11-3,.,TRBJ2-1,.,TGTGCCAGCAGTTTGGTTCTGCATGAGCAGTTCTTC,CASSLVLHEQFF
TRBV6-2/TRBV6-3,.,TRBJ1-5,few,TGTGCCAGCAGTTACCTGGGCAGGCGGTTAATTATTCAGCCCCAGCATTTT,CASSYLGRRLIIQPQHF
TRBV20-1,.,TRBJ2-5,.,TGCAGTGCCCCCAAGGGAAAAGAGACCCAGTACTTC,CSAPKGKETQYF
TRBV2,.,TRBJ1-1,few,TGTGCCGCGGGGCAGGGGATCGCTGAAGCTTTCTTT,CAAGQGIAEAFF
TRBV7-2,TRBD1,TRBJ1-4,few,TGTGCCAGCCAACCCCACCGGACAGGGATTGAAAAACTGTTTTTT,CASQPHRTGIEKLFF
TRBV6-1,.,TRBJ1-1,many,TGTGCCAGCAGACGGACTTCTGGAGGCACTGAAGCTTTCTTT,CASRRTSGGTEAFF
TRBV28,.,TRBJ1-6,many,TGTGCCAGCAGCCTGGGGCAGGGGAGTACACCCCTCCACTTT,CASSLGQGSTPLHF
TRBV6-1,TRBD1,TRBJ1-4,.,TGTGCCAGGAGAGACAGGGTTAATGAAAAACTGTTTTTT,CARRDRVNEKLFF
TRBV5-6,.,TRBJ2-1,many,TGTGCCAGCAGCGCTTCACTTCGGCAGTTCTTC,CASSASLRQFF
TRBV6-5,.,TRBJ2-1,few,TGTGCCAGCAGTTACCGGGGTACCTACAATGAGCAGTTCTTC,CASSYRGTYNEQFF
TRBV5-4,TRBD2,TRBJ2-3,few,TGTGCCAGCAGCAACTTAGCGGGAGGCCCTCTTACAGATACGCAGTATTTT,CASSNLAGGPLTDTQYF
TRBV6-1,.,TRBJ2-2,.,TGTGCCAGCTGGAGGAACACCGGGGAGCTGTTTTTT,CASWRNTGELFF
TRBV20-1,.,TRBJ2-5,many,TGCAGTGCTAGCGGTGACATGGAGACCCAGTACTTC,CSASGDMETQYF
TRBV20-1,TRBD2,TRBJ2-1,few,TGCAGTGCTAGAGATCCCCTAGCGGGGTACAATGAGCAGCTCTTC,CSARDPLAGYNEQLF
TRBV20-1,.,TRBJ1-6,many,TGCAGTGCGAAGACCGGGACGGACGGGAATTCACCCCTCCACTTT,CSAKTGTDGNSPLHF
TRBV2,.,TRBJ1-2,many,TGTGCCAGCAGCGAGGCAATACAAAACTATGGCTACACCTTC,CASSEAIQNYGYTF
TRBV7-2,.,TRBJ1-4,few,TGTGCCAGCAGTCCACAGGGTCCCTCTAATGAAAAACTGTTTTTT,CASSPQGPSNEKLFF
TRBV4-3,.,TRBJ1-1,few,TGCGCCAGCAGCCCGGGACATAGTCTCTATACTGAAGCTTTCTTT,CASSPGHSLYTEAFF
TRBV28,.,TRBJ1-1,many,TGTGCCAGCAGTTTGTTCAGGGGTTCCACTGAAGCTTTCTTT,CASSLFRGSTEAFF
TRBV6-1,TRBD2,TRBJ2-5,many,TGTGCCAGCAGTCCGAGGGCGGGAGGGTCTAGGGAGACCCAGTACTTC,CASSPRAGGSRETQYF
TRBV20-1,TRBD1,TRBJ2-1,.,TGCAGTGCTACCTCCCTGTACAGGGGGTTCGAGCAGTTCTTC,CSATSLYRGFEQFF
TRBV2,TRBD1,TRBJ1-1,many,TGTGCCAGCAACGGACAGGCGAGGGGGTTTGAAGCTTTCTTT,CASNGQARGFEAFF
TRBV28,TRBD2,TRBJ2-7,many,TGTGCCAGCAGTCCACTAGCGGGGGGGAGGGCCTACGAGCAGTACTTC,CASSPLAGGRAYEQYF
TRBV6-9,.,TRBJ2-6,.,TGTGCCAGCAGTTACCCCGGGAACTTCAACGTCCTGACTTTC,CASSYPGNFNVLTF
TRBV7-2,.,TRBJ2-1,many,TGTGCCAGCAGCCCGATAGGACTGTTGAGTGAGCAGTTCTTC,CASSPIGLLSEQFF
TRBV3-1,.,TRBJ2-3,many,TGTGCCAGCAGCCAACTTCCGGGACGAAACACAGATACGCAGTATTTT,CASSQLPGRNTDTQYF
TRBV28,.,TRBJ1-5,few,TGTGCCAGCAATAGGGGACATAGCAATCAGCCCCAGCATTTT,CASNRGHSNQPQHF
TRBV7-6,.,TRBJ2-1,.,TGTGCCAGCAGCTTGAAAGACTCCTACAATGAGCAGTTCTTC,CASSLKDSYNEQFF
TRBV12-3/TRBV12-4,.,TRBJ2-7,many,TGTGCCAGCAGTTTAGAGCCCCGGGACTACGAGCAGTACTTC,CASSLEPRDYEQYF
TRBV6-1,TRBD2,TRBJ2-3,.,TGTGCCAGCAGTGCGGGACTAGCGAATACAGATACGCAGTATTTT,CASSAGLANTDTQYF
TRBV28,.,TRBJ1-1,.,TGTGCCAGCAGCCGCGCTGGGGGGCGATTTAACACTGAAGCTTTCTTT,CASSRAGGRFNTEAFF